The rows below give T cell receptor beta chains drawn from one sample of a study of blood T cell repertoires in COVID-19. The repertoire was sequenced with immunoSEQ multiplex PCR; TCRdb's copy has only in-frame clones and lacks some. The table includes approximately 69,000 clones, 70% to 90% detected once. Specimen: peripheral blood. These receptor sequences come from a man between 50 and 59 years old with acute or convalescent COVID-19. CDR3s include the opening cysteine and the closing phenylalanine or tryptophan. Fields, in order: V gene, D gene, clone size, J gene, CDR3 DNA, CDR3 protein. D genes are given only for firm matches. Not all rows give a size; the values are once, few, many and, for expanded clones, a class.

V: TRBV7-9; D: TRBD1; size: NA; J: TRBJ1-5; DNA: TGTGCCAGCAGCCTAAACCCAGGGGGAGGCAATCAGCCCCAGCATTTT; CDR3: CASSLNPGGGNQPQHF
V: TRBV18; D: TRBD1; size: NA; J: TRBJ2-5; DNA: TGTGCCAGCTCACCCATATCAGGGGGCGCGGAGACCCAGTACTTC; CDR3: CASSPISGGAETQYF
V: TRBV12-5; D: NA; size: NA; J: TRBJ2-2; DNA: TGTGCTAGTGGTTTGGTCCCTCTAGGAACCGGGGAGCTGTTTTTT; CDR3: CASGLVPLGTGELFF
V: TRBV7-8; D: NA; size: NA; J: TRBJ1-1; DNA: TGTGCCAGCAGCTTAGGCGCCAGGGGAATGATGGCTTTCTTT; CDR3: CASSLGARGMMAFF
V: TRBV27; D: NA; size: NA; J: TRBJ2-1; DNA: TGTGCCAGCCGCTCAAGCTACTACAATGAGCAGTTCTTC; CDR3: CASRSSYYNEQFF
V: TRBV5-1; D: TRBD2; size: NA; J: TRBJ2-5; DNA: TGCGCCAGCAGCGCTAGCGGGGACCAAGAGACCCAGTACTTC; CDR3: CASSASGDQETQYF
V: TRBV7-6; D: NA; size: NA; J: TRBJ2-7; DNA: TGTGCCAGCAGCTTAACCCCTGAGACAGCCTCCTACGAGCAGTACTTC; CDR3: CASSLTPETASYEQYF
V: TRBV27; D: TRBD1; size: NA; J: TRBJ1-1; DNA: TGTGCCAGCAGTTTCCGAGATACAGGGGGCTCGGACACTGAAGCTTTCTTT; CDR3: CASSFRDTGGSDTEAFF
V: TRBV3-1/TRBV3-2; D: NA; size: NA; J: TRBJ2-2; DNA: TGTGCCAGCAGTCGGCCAGGGAACACCGGGGAGCTGTTTTTT; CDR3: CASSRPGNTGELFF
V: TRBV12-5; D: TRBD2; size: NA; J: TRBJ2-2; DNA: TGTGCTAGTGGACGGCGGGGGGCGGACGGGGAGCTGTTTTTT; CDR3: CASGRRGADGELFF
V: TRBV27; D: NA; size: NA; J: TRBJ1-2; DNA: TGTGCCAGCAGTCTCCAGGGCCATGGCTACACCTTC; CDR3: CASSLQGHGYTF
V: TRBV5-6; D: TRBD2; size: NA; J: TRBJ2-3; DNA: TGTGCCAGCAGCTTGACTAGCGGGGGCACAGATACGCAGTATTTT; CDR3: CASSLTSGGTDTQYF
V: TRBV29-1; D: NA; size: NA; J: TRBJ2-5; DNA: TGCAGCACAACAGGGGGGGACGCGAAGACCCAGTACTTC; CDR3: CSTTGGDAKTQYF
V: TRBV11-2; D: TRBD2; size: NA; J: TRBJ2-1; DNA: TGTGCCAGCAGCGATGGGACTAGCGGGTACCGCTCCTACAATGAGCAGTTCTTC; CDR3: CASSDGTSGYRSYNEQFF
V: TRBV7-9; D: NA; size: NA; J: TRBJ2-2; DNA: TGTGCCAGCAGTATGAGACAGGAGAACACCGGGGAGCTGTTTTTT; CDR3: CASSMRQENTGELFF
V: TRBV5-1; D: TRBD1; size: NA; J: TRBJ1-1; DNA: TGCGCCAGCAGCCCCGGACAGGCGGCAAACACTGAAGCTTTCTTT; CDR3: CASSPGQAANTEAFF
V: TRBV5-6; D: TRBD2; size: NA; J: TRBJ2-3; DNA: TGTGCCAGCAGCTTCGGAGCGGGGGGAGGGGATACGCAGTATTTT; CDR3: CASSFGAGGGDTQYF
V: TRBV9; D: TRBD1; size: NA; J: TRBJ2-3; DNA: TGTGCCAGCAGCGTAGCACAGGGGGAAGATACGCAGTATTTT; CDR3: CASSVAQGEDTQYF
V: TRBV6-5; D: NA; size: NA; J: TRBJ1-1; DNA: TGTGCCAGCACGACAGGTCGCACTGAAGCTTTCTTT; CDR3: CASTTGRTEAFF
V: TRBV9; D: TRBD1; size: NA; J: TRBJ2-7; DNA: TGTGCCAGCAGCGTAGTTGGGGCAGGGGGTGGCGAGCAGTACTTC; CDR3: CASSVVGAGGGEQYF
V: TRBV3-1/TRBV3-2; D: NA; size: NA; J: TRBJ2-7; DNA: TGTGCCAGCAGCCAAGGGGCAGGGATTGTAGCCGAGCAGTACTTC; CDR3: CASSQGAGIVAEQYF
V: TRBV27; D: NA; size: medium-sized; J: TRBJ1-1; DNA: TGTGCCAGCAGCCCCCCAGATTACACTGAAGCTTTCTTT; CDR3: CASSPPDYTEAFF
V: TRBV5-5; D: NA; size: NA; J: TRBJ1-2; DNA: TGTGCCAGCAGCTTGTGGGGAGTAGTGGGCTACACCTTC; CDR3: CASSLWGVVGYTF
V: TRBV10-1; D: TRBD2; size: NA; J: TRBJ2-3; DNA: TGCGCCAGCAGTTTGACTAGCGGGGGTTCCACAGATACGCAGTATTTT; CDR3: CASSLTSGGSTDTQYF
V: TRBV7-3; D: TRBD1; size: once; J: TRBJ2-7; DNA: TGTGCCAGCAGCTTAACGGGACAGCGGTCCTACGAGCAGTACTTC; CDR3: CASSLTGQRSYEQYF
V: TRBV6-5; D: NA; size: NA; J: TRBJ2-2; DNA: TGTGCCAGCATGGGTGGGGGGGCAACCGGGGAGCTGTTTTTT; CDR3: CASMGGGATGELFF
V: TRBV9; D: NA; size: NA; J: TRBJ2-2; DNA: TGTGCCACCAACACGGGGACCGGGGAGCTGTTTTTT; CDR3: CATNTGTGELFF
V: TRBV19; D: NA; size: NA; J: TRBJ2-2; DNA: TGTGCCAGTAGGCTAGGAAACACCGGGGAGCTGTTTTTT; CDR3: CASRLGNTGELFF
V: TRBV5-4; D: TRBD1; size: NA; J: TRBJ2-3; DNA: TGTGCCAGCAGCGGGGACAGGACGTCCATTAGCACAGATACGCAGTATTTT; CDR3: CASSGDRTSISTDTQYF
V: TRBV5-1; D: TRBD1; size: NA; J: TRBJ1-1; DNA: TGCGCCAGCAGCATCGGGACAGGGCGGGACACTGAAGCTTTCTTT; CDR3: CASSIGTGRDTEAFF
V: TRBV6-5; D: NA; size: once; J: TRBJ1-2; DNA: TGTGCCAGCAGTTACTCCGGGAGCCCTAACTATGGCTACACCTTC; CDR3: CASSYSGSPNYGYTF
V: TRBV14; D: TRBD1; size: once; J: TRBJ2-2; DNA: TGTGCCAGCAGAGGGACAGGGGGCAAGACCGGGGAGCTGTTTTTT; CDR3: CASRGTGGKTGELFF
V: TRBV24-1; D: NA; size: NA; J: TRBJ1-5; DNA: TGTGCCACCAGTGATTTTTCCGGGGTCCCGCATTTT; CDR3: CATSDFSGVPHF
V: TRBV11-1; D: TRBD1; size: NA; J: TRBJ2-5; DNA: TGTGCCAGCAGCCCAAAGGGACAGGGGAAAGAGACCCAGTACTTC; CDR3: CASSPKGQGKETQYF
V: TRBV6-6; D: TRBD1; size: NA; J: TRBJ1-2; DNA: TGTGCCAGCAGTACCCAGGGACAGCGCACTAACTATGGCTACACCTTC; CDR3: CASSTQGQRTNYGYTF
V: TRBV5-5; D: TRBD1; size: NA; J: TRBJ1-5; DNA: TGTGCCAGCAGCTCGGGACAGGGGGTCTATAGCAATCAGCCCCAGCATTTT; CDR3: CASSSGQGVYSNQPQHF
V: TRBV27; D: TRBD1; size: NA; J: TRBJ1-6; DNA: TGTGCCAGCAGTTTAGGGACAGGGGTTTCACCCCTCCACTTT; CDR3: CASSLGTGVSPLHF
V: TRBV2; D: NA; size: NA; J: TRBJ1-5; DNA: TGTGCCAGCAGTGGAAGGGGGGGGTATAGCAATCAGCCCCAGCATTTT; CDR3: CASSGRGGYSNQPQHF
V: TRBV19; D: NA; size: NA; J: TRBJ1-6; DNA: TGTGCCAGTAGTCCGGAGACGCCGAGCTCCTATAATTCACCCCTCCACTTT; CDR3: CASSPETPSSYNSPLHF
V: TRBV3-1/TRBV3-2; D: NA; size: NA; J: TRBJ2-5; DNA: TGTGCCAGCCGTCCTTCGATACAGAATCTCCAAGAGACCCAGTACTTC; CDR3: CASRPSIQNLQETQYF
V: TRBV2; D: TRBD2; size: NA; J: TRBJ2-2; DNA: TGTGCCAGCAGTGAAAGAAGCGGGGTATCCGGGGAGCTGTTTTTT; CDR3: CASSERSGVSGELFF
V: TRBV6-5; D: NA; size: few; J: TRBJ2-3; DNA: TGTGCCAGCAGTTACATCGGGGGAAACACAGATACGCAGTATTTT; CDR3: CASSYIGGNTDTQYF
V: TRBV3-1/TRBV3-2; D: TRBD2; size: NA; J: TRBJ2-3; DNA: TGTGCCAGCAGCCCCCTAGCGGGGGGGAGCACAGATACGCAGTATTTT; CDR3: CASSPLAGGSTDTQYF
V: TRBV4-2; D: TRBD1; size: NA; J: TRBJ2-2; DNA: TGTGCCAGCAGCCAACAGACAGGGGTTGGCACCGGGGAGCTGTTTTTT; CDR3: CASSQQTGVGTGELFF
V: TRBV19; D: TRBD1; size: NA; J: TRBJ1-1; DNA: TGTGCCAGTGCCCGGACAGGTGAAGCTTTCTTT; CDR3: CASARTGEAFF
V: TRBV19; D: NA; size: few; J: TRBJ2-7; DNA: TGTGCCAGTAGTACCCCGACAGGAAACTACGAGCAGTACTTC; CDR3: CASSTPTGNYEQYF
V: TRBV7-9; D: TRBD2; size: NA; J: TRBJ2-1; DNA: TGTGCCAGCAGCGTCCGAGGACTAGACTTCTACAATGAGCAGTTCTTC; CDR3: CASSVRGLDFYNEQFF
V: TRBV21-1; D: NA; size: NA; J: TRBJ2-7; DNA: TGTGCCAGCAGCCCCCTCCAGTCCGACTCCTACGAGCAGTACTTC; CDR3: CASSPLQSDSYEQYF